This T cell receptor (beta chain) was sequenced for a study of blood T cells in healthy people across ages. With a J-beta primer mix and a sample-barcoded 5' primer, a second PCR ran about 7 to 11 cycles. TCRdb reprocessed the 5' RACE reads with MiXCR, giving one entry per CDR3 protein. The sample has 1.5 million to 2 million distinct CDR3 sequences, roughly 50% seen once. This clonotype has only a few counts. The source is a woman aged 40 to 50 in good health. What was sequenced was blood.

CDR3 sequence: CAIRTGTSTDTQYF. The CDR3 DNA sequence: TGTGCCATCCGGACAGGGACTAGCACAGATACGCAGTATTTT. J is TRBJ2-3 and V is TRBV10-3; TRBD1 aligns across 8 bases. CDR3 length: 14 residues. CDR1 and CDR2 from the germline V gene are ENHRY and SYGVKD. Losses at the gene ends were 8 bases for V and 0 bases for J; bases not matched to a gene: 4.